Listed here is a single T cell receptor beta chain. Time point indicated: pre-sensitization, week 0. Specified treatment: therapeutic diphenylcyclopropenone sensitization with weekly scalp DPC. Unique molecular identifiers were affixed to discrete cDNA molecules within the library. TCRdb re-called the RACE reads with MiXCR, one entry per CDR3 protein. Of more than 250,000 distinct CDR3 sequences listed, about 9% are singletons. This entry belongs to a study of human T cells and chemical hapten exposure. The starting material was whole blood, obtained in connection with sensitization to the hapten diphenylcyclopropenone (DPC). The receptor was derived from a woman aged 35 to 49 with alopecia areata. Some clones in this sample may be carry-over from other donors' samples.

CDR3 sequence: CASSLDVSSYEQYF. The CDR3 DNA is TGTGCCAGCAGCTTAGACGTCTCCTCCTACGAGCAGTACTTC. This chain links TRBV7-2 with TRBJ2-7; D gene ambiguous. Germline values: CDR1 SGHTA, CDR2 FQGNSA. Trimming stripped 1 base from V and 0 bases from J, with 7 bases between. The CDR3 runs to 14 residues.